This TCR beta chain is drawn from a study of cytomegalovirus exposure and HLA in healthy donors. The trim removed 0 bases at V and 11 bases at J, leaving 9 bases unmatched. Germline V gives CDR1 SGHRS, CDR2 YFSETQ. This CDR3 comprises 14 residues. Repertoires were generated with immunoSEQ multiplex PCR, while TCRdb's copy carries only in-frame clones and drops some. The sample contains some 130,000 clones, 85% to 90% of which appear only once. The donors were part of the validation cohort, which consisted of some 120 subjects and was separate from the first cohort of 666 subjects. For this clone: Its cognate antigen is unknown.

Study conclusions and caveats: Cytomegalovirus-associated status was assigned to 150 or so TCR beta chains. Whilst most TCR sequences proved rare, a subset of public TCRs occurred across many donors. The classifier, whose performance was assessed in both the original and validation cohorts, reportedly diagnosed cytomegalovirus status with high specificity and sensitivity.

The sequencing sample was made of PBMCs. The V gene is TRBV5-1, the J gene TRBJ1-2; 8 nucleotides match TRBD1. The sequence derives from a woman in her late teens or twenties in good health and CMV-seronegative. CDR3 bases: TGCGCCAGCAGCTTGGACTCGGACAGGGAGGAATACACCTTC. Its protein product is CASSLDSDREEYTF.